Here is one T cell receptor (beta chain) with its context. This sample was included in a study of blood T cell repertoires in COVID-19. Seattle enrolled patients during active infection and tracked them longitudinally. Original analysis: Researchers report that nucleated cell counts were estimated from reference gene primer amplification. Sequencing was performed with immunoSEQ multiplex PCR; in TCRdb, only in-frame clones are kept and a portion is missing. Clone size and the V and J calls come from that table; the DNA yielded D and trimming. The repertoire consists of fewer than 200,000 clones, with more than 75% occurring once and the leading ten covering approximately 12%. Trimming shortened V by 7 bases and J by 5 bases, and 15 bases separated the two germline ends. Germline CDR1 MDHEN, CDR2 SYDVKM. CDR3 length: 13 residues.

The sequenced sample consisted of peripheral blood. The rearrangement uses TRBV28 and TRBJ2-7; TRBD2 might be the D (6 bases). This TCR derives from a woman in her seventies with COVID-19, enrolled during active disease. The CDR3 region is CASKTRDFHEQYF. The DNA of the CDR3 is TGTGCCAGCAAAACCCGGGACTTCCACGAGCAGTACTTC.